This TCR beta chain was captured by sequencing in a study of T cell responses to AZD1222 COVID-19 vaccine. The protocol was immunoSEQ multiplex PCR, while the TCRdb copy is restricted to in-frame clones and leaves out a portion. This table has over 100,000 clones, 90% appearing once. Germline values: CDR1 MDHEN, CDR2 SYDVKM. Trimming removed 2 bases at V and 1 base at J, with 3 bases between. CDR3 length: 12 residues. Here the sequenced sample was peripheral blood, taken on day 0 of AZD1222 vaccination. This clonotype originated in an adult in good health. The V gene is TRBV28, the J gene TRBJ2-7; D is unresolved. The CDR3 DNA sequence: TGTGCCAGCAGTTTAATGTCCTACGAGCAGTACTTC. Protein product: CASSLMSYEQYF.